The rows below give T cell receptor beta chains drawn from one sample of a study of healthy donors' naive CD4 and CD8 T cells. One entry per CDR3 protein, called by TCRdb with MiXCR from the reads. The repertoire has around 200,000 distinct CDR3 sequences, 65% to 75% of them found once; the top ten carry about 2.1%. Sequencing used naive CD4+ and CD8+ T cells sorted from blood, pooled from several donors. The receptor set was obtained from a pool of human donors in good health; the sample pools cells from several healthy donors. Each CDR3 is given with its conserved first and last residue.

TRBJ1-4 | TRBV19 | CASSTSPGQYEKLFF
TRBJ1-1 | TRBV30 | CAWSGKPNTEAFF
TRBJ1-2 | TRBV27 | CASSSTGYHGYTF
TRBJ1-5 | TRBV29-1 | CSVTGWNPQHF
TRBJ1-1 | TRBV29-1 | CSALAEDTEAFF
TRBJ1-4 | TRBV6-1 | CASSDLGGSVEKLFF
TRBJ1-5 | TRBV12-3/TRBV12-4 | CASSLARDQPQHF
TRBJ2-1 | TRBV29-1 | CSVAAGGRLNEQFF
TRBJ1-2 | TRBV29-1 | CSVRSHGNYGYTF
TRBJ2-1 | TRBV11-2 | CASSEPRQGVYEQFF
TRBJ1-1 | TRBV27 | CASTVGGHHTEAFF